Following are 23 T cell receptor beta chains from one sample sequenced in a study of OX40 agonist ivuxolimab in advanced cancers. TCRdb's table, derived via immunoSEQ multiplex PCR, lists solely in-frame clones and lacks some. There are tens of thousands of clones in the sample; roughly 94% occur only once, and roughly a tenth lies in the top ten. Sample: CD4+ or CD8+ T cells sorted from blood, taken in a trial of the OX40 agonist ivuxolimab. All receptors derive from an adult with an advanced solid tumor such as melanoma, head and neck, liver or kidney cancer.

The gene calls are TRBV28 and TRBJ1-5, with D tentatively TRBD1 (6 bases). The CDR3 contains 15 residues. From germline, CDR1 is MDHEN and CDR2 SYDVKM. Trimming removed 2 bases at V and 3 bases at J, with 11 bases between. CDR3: CASSLAGAYNQPQHF. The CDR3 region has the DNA TGTGCCAGCAGTTTAGCGGGGGCTTACAATCAGCCCCAGCATTTT.

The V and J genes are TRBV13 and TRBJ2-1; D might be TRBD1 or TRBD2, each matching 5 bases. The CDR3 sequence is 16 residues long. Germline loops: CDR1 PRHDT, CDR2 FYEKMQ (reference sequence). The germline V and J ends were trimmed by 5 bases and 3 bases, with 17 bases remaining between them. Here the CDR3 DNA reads TGTGCCAGCAGCACCACCGGGACGGAAGTCTACAATGAGCAGTTCTTC. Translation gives CASSTTGTEVYNEQFF. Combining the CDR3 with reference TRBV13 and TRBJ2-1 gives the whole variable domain AAGVIQSPRHLIKEKRETATLKCYPIPRHDTVYWYQQGPGQDPQFLISFYEKMQSDKGSIPDRFSAQQFSDYHSELNMSSLELGDSALYFCASSTTGTEVYNEQFFGPGTRLTVL.

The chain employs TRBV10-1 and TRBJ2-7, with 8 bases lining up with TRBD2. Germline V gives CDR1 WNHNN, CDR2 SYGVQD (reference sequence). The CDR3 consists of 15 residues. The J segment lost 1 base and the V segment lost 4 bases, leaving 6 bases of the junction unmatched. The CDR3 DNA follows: TGCGCCAGCAGTGGCCCAGCGGGGGCTTCCTACGAGCAGTACTTC. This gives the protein CASSGPAGASYEQYF.

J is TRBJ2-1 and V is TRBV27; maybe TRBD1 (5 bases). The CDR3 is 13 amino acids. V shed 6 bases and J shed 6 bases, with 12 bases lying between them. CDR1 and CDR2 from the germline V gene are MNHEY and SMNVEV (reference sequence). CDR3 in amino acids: CASSYRSFNEQFF. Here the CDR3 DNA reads TGTGCCAGCAGCTACAGGTCTTTCAATGAGCAGTTCTTC.

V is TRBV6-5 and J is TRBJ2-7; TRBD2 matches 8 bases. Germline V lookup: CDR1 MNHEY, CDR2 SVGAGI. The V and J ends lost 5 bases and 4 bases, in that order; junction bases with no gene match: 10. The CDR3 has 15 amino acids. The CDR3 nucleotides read TGTGCCAGCAGTACCTCCGGGACTAGAGATTACGAGCAGTACTTC. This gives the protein CASSTSGTRDYEQYF.

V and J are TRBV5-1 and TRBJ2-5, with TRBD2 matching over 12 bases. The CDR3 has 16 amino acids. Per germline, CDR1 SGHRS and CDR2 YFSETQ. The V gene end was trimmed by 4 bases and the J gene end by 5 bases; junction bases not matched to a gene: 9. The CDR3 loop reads CASSEASGGAGETQYF. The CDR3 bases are TGCGCCAGCAGCGAGGCTAGCGGGGGGGCCGGGGAGACCCAGTACTTC.

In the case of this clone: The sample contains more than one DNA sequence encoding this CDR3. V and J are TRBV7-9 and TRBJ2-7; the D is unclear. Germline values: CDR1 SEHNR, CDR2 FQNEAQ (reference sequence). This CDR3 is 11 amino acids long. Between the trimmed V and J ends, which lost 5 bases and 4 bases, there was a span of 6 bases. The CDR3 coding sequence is TGTGCCAGCAGCGCCTCTTACGAGCAGTACTTC. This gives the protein CASSASYEQYF.

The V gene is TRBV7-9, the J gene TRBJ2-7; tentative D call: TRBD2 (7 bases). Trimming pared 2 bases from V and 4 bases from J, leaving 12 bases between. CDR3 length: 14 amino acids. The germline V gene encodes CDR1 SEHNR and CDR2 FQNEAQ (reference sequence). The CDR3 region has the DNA TGTGCCAGCAGCTTATATGGGGGGGCATACGAGCAGTACTTC. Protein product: CASSLYGGAYEQYF.

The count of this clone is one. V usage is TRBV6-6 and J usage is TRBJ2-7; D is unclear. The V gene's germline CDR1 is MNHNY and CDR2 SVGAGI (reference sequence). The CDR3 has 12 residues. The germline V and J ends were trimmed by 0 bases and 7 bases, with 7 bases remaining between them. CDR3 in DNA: TGTGCCAGCAGTTACTCCGGTGGGGAGCAGTACTTC. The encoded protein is CASSYSGGEQYF.

The CDR3 DNA reads as TGTGCCAGCAGCATTACTAGCGGGAGGGGTTGGGAGCAGTACTTC. Translation gives CASSITSGRGWEQYF. This chain connects TRBV7-8 to TRBJ2-7, with 13 positions matching TRBD2. Germline V gene data show CDR1 as SGHVS and CDR2 as FQNEAQ. This CDR3 has 15 residues. Trimming removed 5 bases from V and 7 bases from J; junction bases left unmatched: 8.

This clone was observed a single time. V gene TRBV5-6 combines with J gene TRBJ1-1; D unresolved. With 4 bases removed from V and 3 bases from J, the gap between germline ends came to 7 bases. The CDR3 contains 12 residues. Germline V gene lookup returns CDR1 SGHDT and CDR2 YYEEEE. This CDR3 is CASSAGDTEAFF. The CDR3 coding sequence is TGTGCCAGCAGCGCCGGCGACACTGAAGCTTTCTTT.

The DNA of the CDR3 is TGTGCCAGCAGCGTAGCCGGGGGGGCCTATGAGCAGTTCTTC. It yields the protein CASSVAGGAYEQFF. The rearrangement links TRBV9 to TRBJ2-1; the match to TRBD2 covers 8 bases. Germline V gene lookup returns CDR1 SGDLS and CDR2 YYNGEE. The CDR3 sequence is 14 residues long. J was trimmed by 8 bases and V by 0 bases; bases with no gene match: 4.

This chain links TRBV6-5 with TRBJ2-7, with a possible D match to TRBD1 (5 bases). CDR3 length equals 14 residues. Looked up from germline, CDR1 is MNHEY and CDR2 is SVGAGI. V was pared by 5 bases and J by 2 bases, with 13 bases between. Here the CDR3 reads CASSAPGIPYEQYF. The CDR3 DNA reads TGTGCCAGCAGTGCCCCAGGGATACCCTACGAGCAGTACTTC.

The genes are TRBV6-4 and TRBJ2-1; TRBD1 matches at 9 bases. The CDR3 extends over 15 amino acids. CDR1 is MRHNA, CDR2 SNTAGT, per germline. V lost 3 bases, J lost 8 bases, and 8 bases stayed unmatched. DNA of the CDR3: TGTGCCAGCAGTGAAAAGGGACAGGGAACCGATGAGCAGTTCTTC. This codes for CASSEKGQGTDEQFF.

The CDR3 protein is CASSDRGQETQYF. As DNA, the CDR3 is TGTGCCAGCAGCGACAGGGGTCAAGAGACCCAGTACTTC. The J gene is TRBJ2-5, the V gene TRBV7-9; 8 nucleotides align to TRBD1. The CDR3 has 13 amino acids. V lost 5 bases, J lost 2 bases, and 1 base stayed unmatched. CDR1 and CDR2 (germline): SEHNR, FQNEAQ (reference sequence).

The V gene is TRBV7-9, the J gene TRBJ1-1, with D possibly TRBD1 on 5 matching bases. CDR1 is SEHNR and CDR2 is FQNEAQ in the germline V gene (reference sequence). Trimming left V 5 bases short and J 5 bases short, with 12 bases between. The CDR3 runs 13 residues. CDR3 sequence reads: CASSPVAGTEAFF. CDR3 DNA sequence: TGTGCCAGCAGCCCGGTGGCAGGGACTGAAGCTTTCTTT.

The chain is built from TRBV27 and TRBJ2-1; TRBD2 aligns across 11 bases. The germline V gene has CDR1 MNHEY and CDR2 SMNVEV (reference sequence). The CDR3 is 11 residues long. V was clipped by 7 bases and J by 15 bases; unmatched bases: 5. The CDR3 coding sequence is TGTGCCAGCAAACTAGCGGGAGTCCCGTTCTTC. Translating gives CASKLAGVPFF.

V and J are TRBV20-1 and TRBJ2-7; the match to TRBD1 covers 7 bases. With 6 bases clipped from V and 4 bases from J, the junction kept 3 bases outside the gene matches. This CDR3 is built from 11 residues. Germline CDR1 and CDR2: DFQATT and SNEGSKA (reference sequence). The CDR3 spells CSAPQGYEQYF. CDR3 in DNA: TGCAGTGCCCCACAGGGGTACGAGCAGTACTTC.

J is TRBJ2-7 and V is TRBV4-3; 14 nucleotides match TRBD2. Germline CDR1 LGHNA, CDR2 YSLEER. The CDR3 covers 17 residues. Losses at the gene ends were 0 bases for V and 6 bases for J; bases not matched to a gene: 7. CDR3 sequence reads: CASSQDFAGLAGVEQYF. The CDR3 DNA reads TGCGCCAGCAGCCAAGATTTCGCGGGACTAGCGGGAGTCGAGCAGTACTTC.

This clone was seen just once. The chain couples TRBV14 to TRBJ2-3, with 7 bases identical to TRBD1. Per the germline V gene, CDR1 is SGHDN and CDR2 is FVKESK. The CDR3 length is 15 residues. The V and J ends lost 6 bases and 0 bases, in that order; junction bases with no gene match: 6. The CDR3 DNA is TGTGCCAGCAGTCAGGGGGATTCTAGCACAGATACGCAGTATTTT. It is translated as CASSQGDSSTDTQYF.

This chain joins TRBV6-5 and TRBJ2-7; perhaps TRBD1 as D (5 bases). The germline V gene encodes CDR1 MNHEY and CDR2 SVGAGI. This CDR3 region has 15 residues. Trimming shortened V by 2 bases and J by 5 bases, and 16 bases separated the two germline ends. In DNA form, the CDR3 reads TGTGCCAGCAGTTACGGGGCGGCAGGGCGCCACGAGCAGTACTTC. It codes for CASSYGAAGRHEQYF.

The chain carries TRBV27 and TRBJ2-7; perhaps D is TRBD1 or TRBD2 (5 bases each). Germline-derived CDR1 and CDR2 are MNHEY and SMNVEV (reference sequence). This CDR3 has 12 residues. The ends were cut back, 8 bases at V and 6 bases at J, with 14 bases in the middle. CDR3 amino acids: CASSGMRGEQYF. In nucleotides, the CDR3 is TGTGCCAGCTCGGGAATGAGGGGCGAGCAGTACTTC.

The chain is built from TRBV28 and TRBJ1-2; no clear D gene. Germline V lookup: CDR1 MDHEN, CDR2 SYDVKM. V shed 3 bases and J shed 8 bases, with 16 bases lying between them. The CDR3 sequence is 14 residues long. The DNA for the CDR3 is TGTGCCAGCAGTTTTTTGGGGAGAACGGAAGGCTACACCTTC. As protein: CASSFLGRTEGYTF.